These 5 T cell receptor beta chains were all obtained from the same sample, sequenced in a study of cytomegalovirus exposure and HLA in healthy donors. Libraries were prepared by immunoSEQ multiplex PCR; TCRdb keeps only in-frame clonotypes and omits some of them. The table records about 110,000 clones, 90% to 97% of them present only once. The specimen was PBMCs. The source is a woman aged 18-29 years in good health and CMV-seronegative.

This chain uses TRBV6-5 with TRBJ1-5, with D perhaps TRBD1 (5 bases). Germline V gene data show CDR1 as MNHEY and CDR2 as SVGAGI. V shed 6 bases and J shed 6 bases, with 15 bases lying between them. CDR3 length equals 14 residues. The CDR3 coding sequence is TGTGCCAGCAGGTCCGGGACTCTCTCTCAGCCCCAGCATTTT. Protein: CASRSGTLSQPQHF.

J is TRBJ1-6 and V is TRBV19; 7 nucleotides agree with TRBD1. J gave up 7 bases and V 10 bases, and 16 bases lay outside the gene matches. In germline, CDR1 is LNHDA, CDR2 SQIVND (reference sequence). This CDR3 has 16 amino acids. CDR3 protein: CATRNFDRDRNSPLHF. In nucleotides, the CDR3 is TGTGCCACCCGAAACTTCGACAGGGATCGGAATTCACCCCTCCACTTT.

The chain links TRBV5-4 to TRBJ1-1, with 9 bases fitting TRBD1. With 5 bases clipped from V and 1 base from J, the junction kept 6 bases outside the gene matches. The CDR3 is made up of 15 amino acids. CDR1 SGHNT and CDR2 YYREEE come from the germline V gene (reference sequence). The DNA of the CDR3 is TGTGCCAGCAGTGGACAGGGGCTACCGAACACTGAAGCTTTCTTT. Amino acid sequence: CASSGQGLPNTEAFF.

The chain links TRBV4-2 to TRBJ2-7, with unresolved D. The CDR3 runs 13 residues. The germline CDR1 and CDR2 sequences are LGHNA and YNFKEQ. The V end was cut by 4 bases, the J end by 4 bases, with 11 bases between. The CDR3 DNA reads as TGTGCCAGCAGCCGACTTTCGGAGTACGAGCAGTACTTC. Protein product: CASSRLSEYEQYF.

This chain's CDR3 is CASSPSFFVSYEQYF. The DNA for the CDR3 is TGTGCCAGCAGCCCGTCTTTTTTCGTGTCCTACGAGCAGTACTTC. The chain uses TRBV7-9 and TRBJ2-7, with D unresolved. V lost 5 bases, J lost 1 base, and 15 bases lay in between. Germline-derived CDR1 and CDR2 are SEHNR and FQNEAQ (reference sequence). CDR3 length: 15 residues.